The clone carrying this T cell receptor beta chain was seen just once. The antigen is not known. Germline assignment: CDR1 SGHAT and CDR2 FQNNGV. CDR3 length: 17 amino acids. J was trimmed by 4 bases and V by 1 base; bases with no gene match: 9. This sample is part of a study of CD8 T cells in Susac syndrome. Study-wide background: At the time of blood draw, patients with Susac syndrome were therapy-naive, receiving corticosteroids, or receiving intravenous immunoglobulin alone.

Sequencing targeted TCR beta in T cells from blood (CD8+ and CD4+). It was with random hexamers that about 0.45 to 1 ug RNA was reverse transcribed. Coverage of TCR beta CDR3 amplification by immunoSEQ multiplex PCR extended to 54 Vbeta and 13 Jbeta. TCRdb re-derived calls from the immunoSEQ multiplex PCR reads in MiXCR, one entry per CDR3 protein. Of hundreds of thousands of distinct CDR3 sequences detected, about 96% appear once; the ten largest clones hold about 0.094%. General observations from the study: CD4+ T cell repertoires in Susac syndrome lacked clonal expansion.

The origin of this receptor is a human donor with Susac syndrome. Sequencing input: CD4+ T cells from PBMCs. This chain links TRBV11-2 with TRBJ2-2; 7 positions agree with TRBD2. This CDR3 is CASSLGLLRESTGELFF. The CDR3 DNA reads TGTGCCAGCAGCTTAGGTCTATTGCGGGAGAGCACCGGGGAGCTGTTTTTT.